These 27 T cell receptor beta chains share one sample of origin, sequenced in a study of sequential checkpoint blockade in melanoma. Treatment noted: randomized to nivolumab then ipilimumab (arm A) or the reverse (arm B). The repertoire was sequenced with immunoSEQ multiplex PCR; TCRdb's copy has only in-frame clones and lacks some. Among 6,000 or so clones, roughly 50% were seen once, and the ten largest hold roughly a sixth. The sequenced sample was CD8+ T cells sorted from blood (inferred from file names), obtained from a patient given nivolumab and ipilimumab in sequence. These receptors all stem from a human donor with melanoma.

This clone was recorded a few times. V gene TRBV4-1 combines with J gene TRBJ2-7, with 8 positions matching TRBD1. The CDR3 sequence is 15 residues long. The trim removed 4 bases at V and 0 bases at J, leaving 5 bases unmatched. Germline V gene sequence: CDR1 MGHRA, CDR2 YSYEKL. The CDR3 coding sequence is TGCGCCAGCAGCCGGGGACAGGAGAGCTCCTACGAGCAGTACTTC. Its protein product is CASSRGQESSYEQYF.

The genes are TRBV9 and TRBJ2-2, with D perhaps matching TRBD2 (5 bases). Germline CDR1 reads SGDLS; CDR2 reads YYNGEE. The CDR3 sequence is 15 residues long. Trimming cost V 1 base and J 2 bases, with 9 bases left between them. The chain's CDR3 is CASSVSSGNTGELFF. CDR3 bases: TGTGCCAGCAGCGTATCCAGCGGTAACACCGGGGAGCTGTTTTTT. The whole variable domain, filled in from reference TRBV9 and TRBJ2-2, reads DSGVTQTPKHLITATGQRVTLRCSPRSGDLSVYWYQQSLDQGLQFLIQYYNGEERAKGNILERFSAQQFPDLHSELNLSSLELGDSALYFCASSVSSGNTGELFFGEGSRLTVL.

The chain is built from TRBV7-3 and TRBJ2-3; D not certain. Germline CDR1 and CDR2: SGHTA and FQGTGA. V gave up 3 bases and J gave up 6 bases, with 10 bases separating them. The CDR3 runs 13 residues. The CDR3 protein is CASSLYGDDTQYF. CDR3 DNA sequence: TGTGCCAGCAGCTTGTATGGAGATGATACGCAGTATTTT.

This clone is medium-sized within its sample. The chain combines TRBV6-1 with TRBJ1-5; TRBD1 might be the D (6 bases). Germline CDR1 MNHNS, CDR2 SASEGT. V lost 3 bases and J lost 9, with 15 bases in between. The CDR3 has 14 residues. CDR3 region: CASSEGRQGLPQHF. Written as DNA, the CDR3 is TGTGCCAGCAGTGAGGGCAGGCAGGGGCTGCCCCAGCATTTT.

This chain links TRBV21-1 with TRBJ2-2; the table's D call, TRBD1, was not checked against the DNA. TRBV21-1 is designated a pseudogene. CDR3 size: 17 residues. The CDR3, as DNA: TGTGCCAGCAGCAAAGACGGGGACAGGGGAGACACCGGGGAGCTGTTTTTT. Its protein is CASSKDGDRGDTGELFF.

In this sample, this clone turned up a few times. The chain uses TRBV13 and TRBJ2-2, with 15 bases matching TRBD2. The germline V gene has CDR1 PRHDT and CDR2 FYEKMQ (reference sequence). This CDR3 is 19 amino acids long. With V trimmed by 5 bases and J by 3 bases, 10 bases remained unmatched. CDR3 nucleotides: TGTGCCAGCAGCGGGTCTCCGGGACTAGCGGGAGGCGACACCGGGGAGCTGTTTTTT. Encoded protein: CASSGSPGLAGGDTGELFF.

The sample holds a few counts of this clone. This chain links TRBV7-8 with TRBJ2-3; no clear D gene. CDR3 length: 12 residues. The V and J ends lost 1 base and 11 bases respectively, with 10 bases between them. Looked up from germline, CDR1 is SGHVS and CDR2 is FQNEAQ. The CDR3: CASSLELYMQYF. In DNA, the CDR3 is TGTGCCAGCAGCTTAGAGCTATATATGCAGTATTTT.

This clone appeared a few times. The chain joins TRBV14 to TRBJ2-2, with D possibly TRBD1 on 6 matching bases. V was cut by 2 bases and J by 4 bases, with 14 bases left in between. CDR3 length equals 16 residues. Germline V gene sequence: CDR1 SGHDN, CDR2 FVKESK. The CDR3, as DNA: TGTGCCAGCAGCCAATTTGTCACAGGGAGCACCGGGGAGCTGTTTTTT. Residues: CASSQFVTGSTGELFF. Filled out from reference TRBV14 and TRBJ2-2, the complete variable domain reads EAGVTQFPSHSVIEKGQTVTLRCDPISGHDNLYWYRRVMGKEIKFLLHFVKESKQDESGMPNNRFLAERTGGTYSTLKVQPAELEDSGVYFCASSQFVTGSTGELFFGEGSRLTVL.

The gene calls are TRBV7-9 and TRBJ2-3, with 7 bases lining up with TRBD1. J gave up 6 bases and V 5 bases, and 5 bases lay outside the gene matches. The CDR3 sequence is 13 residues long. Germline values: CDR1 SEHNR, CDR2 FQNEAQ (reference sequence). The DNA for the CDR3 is TGTGCCAGCAGCCTAGAGGGGGCGGATACGCAGTATTTT. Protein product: CASSLEGADTQYF.

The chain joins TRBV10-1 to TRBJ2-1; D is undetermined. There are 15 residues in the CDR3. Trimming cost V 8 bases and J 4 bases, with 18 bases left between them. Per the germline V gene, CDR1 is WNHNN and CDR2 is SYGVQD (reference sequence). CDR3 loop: CASSIQAGSYNEQFF. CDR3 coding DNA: TGCGCCAGCTCCATTCAAGCTGGTAGTTACAATGAGCAGTTCTTC.

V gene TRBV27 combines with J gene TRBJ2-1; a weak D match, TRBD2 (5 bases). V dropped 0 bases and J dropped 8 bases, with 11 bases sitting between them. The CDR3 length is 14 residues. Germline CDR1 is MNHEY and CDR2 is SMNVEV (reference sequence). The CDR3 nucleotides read TGTGCCAGCAGTTTATCGGCGGGTTACGATGAGCAGTTCTTC. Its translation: CASSLSAGYDEQFF.

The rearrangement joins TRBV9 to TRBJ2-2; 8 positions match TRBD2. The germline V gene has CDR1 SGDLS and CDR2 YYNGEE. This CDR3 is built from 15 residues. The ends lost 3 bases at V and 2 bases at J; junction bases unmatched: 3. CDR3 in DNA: TGTGCCAGCAGCGAGAGCGGGAGAAACACCGGGGAGCTGTTTTTT. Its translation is CASSESGRNTGELFF.

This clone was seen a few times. The CDR3 DNA reads TGTGCCAGCAGCTCCTATCGTGACAACACTAACTATGGCTACACCTTC. Translated: CASSSYRDNTNYGYTF. V gene TRBV11-3 combines with J gene TRBJ1-2; D is unresolved. V lost 4 bases, J lost 0 bases, and 15 bases lay in between. The CDR3 runs to 16 residues. Germline values: CDR1 SGHNT, CDR2 YENEEA.

CDR3 sequence (DNA): TGTGCCAGCTCGACAGGGAACTACGAGCAGTACTTC. Translated: CASSTGNYEQYF. The rearrangement uses TRBV2 and TRBJ2-7; 7 bases agree with TRBD1. The CDR3 spans 12 residues. V shed 8 bases and J 3 bases; nucleotides not matched to a gene: 4. Germline values: CDR1 SNHLY, CDR2 FYNNEI.

CDR3 sequence reads: CASSSDRDGLYGYTF. In nucleotides, the CDR3 is TGTGCCAGCAGCTCGGACAGGGATGGGCTCTATGGCTACACCTTC. The V gene is TRBV5-6, the J gene TRBJ1-2, with 8 bases identical to TRBD1. The junction had 8 bases not matched to a gene; V was cut back by 3 bases and J by 4 bases. Germline CDR1 SGHDT, CDR2 YYEEEE. CDR3 length: 15 amino acids.

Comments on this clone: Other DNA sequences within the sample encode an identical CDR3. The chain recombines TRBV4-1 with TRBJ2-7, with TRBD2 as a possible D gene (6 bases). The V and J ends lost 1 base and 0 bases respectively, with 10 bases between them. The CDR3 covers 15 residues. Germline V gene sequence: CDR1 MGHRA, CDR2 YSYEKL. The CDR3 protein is CASSQASGPSYEQYF. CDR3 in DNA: TGCGCCAGCAGCCAAGCGAGCGGGCCCTCCTACGAGCAGTACTTC.

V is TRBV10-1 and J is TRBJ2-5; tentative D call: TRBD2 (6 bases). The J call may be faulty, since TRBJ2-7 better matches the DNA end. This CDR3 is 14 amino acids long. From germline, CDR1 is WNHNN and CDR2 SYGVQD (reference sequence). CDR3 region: CASSRDLSTYEQYF. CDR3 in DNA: TGCGCCAGCAGTCGGGACTTATCAACATACGAGCAGTACTTC.

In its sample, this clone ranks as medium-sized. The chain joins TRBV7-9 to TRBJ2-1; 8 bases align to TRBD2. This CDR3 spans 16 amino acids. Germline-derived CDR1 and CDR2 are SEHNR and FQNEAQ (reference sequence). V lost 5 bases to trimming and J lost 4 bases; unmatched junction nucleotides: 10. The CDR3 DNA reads TGTGCCAGCAGCCCCCGGGGGGGGGAGACATACAATGAGCAGTTCTTC. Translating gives CASSPRGGETYNEQFF.

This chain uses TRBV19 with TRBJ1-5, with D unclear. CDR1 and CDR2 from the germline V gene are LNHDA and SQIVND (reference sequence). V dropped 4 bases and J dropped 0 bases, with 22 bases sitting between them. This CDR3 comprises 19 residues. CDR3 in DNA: TGTGCCAGTAGTAGGGCCGGGGATTCCGTACACTATAGCAATCAGCCCCAGCATTTT. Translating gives CASSRAGDSVHYSNQPQHF.

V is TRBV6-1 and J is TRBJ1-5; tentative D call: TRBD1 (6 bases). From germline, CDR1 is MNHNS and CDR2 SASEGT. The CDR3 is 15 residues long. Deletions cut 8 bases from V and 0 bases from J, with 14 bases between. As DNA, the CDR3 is TGTGCCAGCCGACAGGACTCCCGTAGCAATCAGCCCCAGCATTTT. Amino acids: CASRQDSRSNQPQHF.

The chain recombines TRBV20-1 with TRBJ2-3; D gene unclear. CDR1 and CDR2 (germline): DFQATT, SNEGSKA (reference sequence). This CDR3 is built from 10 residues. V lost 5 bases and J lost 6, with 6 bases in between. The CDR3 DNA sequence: TGCAGTGCTGGCTTGGATACGCAGTATTTT. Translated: CSAGLDTQYF.

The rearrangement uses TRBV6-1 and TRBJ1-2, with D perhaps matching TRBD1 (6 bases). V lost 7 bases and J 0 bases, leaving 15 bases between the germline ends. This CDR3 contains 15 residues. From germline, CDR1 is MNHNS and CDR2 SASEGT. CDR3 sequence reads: CASTESGAPNYGYTF. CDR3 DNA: TGTGCCAGCACCGAATCAGGGGCCCCTAACTATGGCTACACCTTC.

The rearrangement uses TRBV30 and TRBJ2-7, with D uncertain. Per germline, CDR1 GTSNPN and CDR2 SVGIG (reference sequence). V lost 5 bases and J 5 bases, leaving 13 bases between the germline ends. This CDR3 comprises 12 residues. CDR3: CAWVSTNDEQYF. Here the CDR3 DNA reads TGTGCCTGGGTTTCAACAAACGACGAGCAGTACTTC.

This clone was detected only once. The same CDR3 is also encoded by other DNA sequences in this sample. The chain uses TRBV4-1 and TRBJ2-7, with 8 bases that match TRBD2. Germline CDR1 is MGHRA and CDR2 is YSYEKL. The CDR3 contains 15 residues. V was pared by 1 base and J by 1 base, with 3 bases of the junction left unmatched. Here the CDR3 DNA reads TGCGCCAGCAGCCAAGCTAGCGGGCCATCCTACGAGCAGTACTTC. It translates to CASSQASGPSYEQYF.

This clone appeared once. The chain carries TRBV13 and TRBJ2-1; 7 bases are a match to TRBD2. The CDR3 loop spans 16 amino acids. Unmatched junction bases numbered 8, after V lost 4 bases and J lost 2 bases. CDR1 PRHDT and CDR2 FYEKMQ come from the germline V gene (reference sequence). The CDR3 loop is CASSSRREEAYNEQFF. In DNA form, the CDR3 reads TGTGCCAGCAGCTCCCGCCGGGAGGAGGCCTACAATGAGCAGTTCTTC.

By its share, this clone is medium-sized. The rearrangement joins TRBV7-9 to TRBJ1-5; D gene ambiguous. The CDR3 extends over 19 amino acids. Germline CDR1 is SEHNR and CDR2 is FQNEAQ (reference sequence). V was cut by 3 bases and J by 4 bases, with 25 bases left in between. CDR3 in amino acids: CASSLGSGEKGEPNQPQHF. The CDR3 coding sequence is TGTGCCAGCAGCTTGGGATCTGGGGAGAAGGGAGAACCGAATCAGCCCCAGCATTTT.

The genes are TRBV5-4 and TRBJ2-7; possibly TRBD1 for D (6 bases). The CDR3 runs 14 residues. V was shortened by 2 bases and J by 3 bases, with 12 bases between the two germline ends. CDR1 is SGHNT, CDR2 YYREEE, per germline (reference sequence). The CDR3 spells CASSFGQGFYEQYF. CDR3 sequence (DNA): TGTGCCAGCAGCTTCGGGCAGGGGTTCTACGAGCAGTACTTC.